Each of the 14 T cell receptor beta chains below was sequenced from the same sample in a study of blood T cell repertoires in COVID-19. Only in-frame clones appear in the TCRdb table, and some are missing; sequencing was by immunoSEQ multiplex PCR. The sample includes 150,000 to 200,000 clones, about four fifths of them seen just once. The specimen sequenced was peripheral blood. Source of these receptors: an elderly woman with COVID-19, enrolled during active disease.

This chain uses TRBV5-6 with TRBJ2-7; possible D gene TRBD1, 5 bases. This CDR3 has 14 residues. CDR1 SGHDT and CDR2 YYEEEE come from the germline V gene. V was pared by 2 bases and J by 0 bases, with 9 bases between. CDR3 amino acids: CASSFWGSSYEQYF. The CDR3 region has the DNA TGTGCCAGCAGCTTCTGGGGCTCCTCCTACGAGCAGTACTTC.

CDR3 residues: CASSIGADSTDTQYF. The CDR3 DNA is TGTGCCAGTAGTATAGGGGCAGACAGCACAGATACGCAGTATTTT. The genes are TRBV19 and TRBJ2-3; D gene ambiguous. Germline V gene data show CDR1 as LNHDA and CDR2 as SQIVND (reference sequence). V gave up 1 base and J gave up 0 bases, with 8 bases separating them. This CDR3 spans 15 amino acids.

This CDR3 reads CASSSRVGRRLSTDTQYF. In nucleotides, the CDR3 is TGTGCCAGCAGCTCCCGGGTCGGGAGGCGACTCTCCACAGATACGCAGTATTTT. This sequence joins TRBV27 and TRBJ2-3, with 7 bases identical to TRBD2. The junction had 17 bases not matched to a gene; V was cut back by 6 bases and J by 2 bases. Germline loops: CDR1 MNHEY, CDR2 SMNVEV (reference sequence). This CDR3 has 18 amino acids.

The chain links TRBV20-1 to TRBJ2-5, with TRBD1 matching over 9 bases. The CDR3 has 14 residues. V dropped 3 bases and J dropped 4; count of bases not matched to a gene: 6. The germline gives CDR1 DFQATT, CDR2 SNEGSKA (reference sequence). The CDR3 sequence is CSASPGTGRETQYF. CDR3 nucleotide sequence: TGCAGTGCTAGTCCCGGGACAGGGAGAGAGACCCAGTACTTC.

CDR3 sequence (DNA): TGTGCCAGCAGTTACTTAGCGGTCCTCTCCACAGATACGCAGTATTTT. Residues: CASSYLAVLSTDTQYF. The chain links TRBV6-2 or TRBV6-3 to TRBJ2-3, with D maybe TRBD2 (6 bases). Germline CDR1 and CDR2: MNHEY and SVGEGT. V shed 1 base and J shed 2 bases, with 13 bases lying between them. The CDR3 sequence is 16 residues long.

This clone was seen a handful of times. The V gene is TRBV30, the J gene TRBJ1-2; D gene ambiguous. Germline values: CDR1 GTSNPN, CDR2 SVGIG (reference sequence). This CDR3 region has 13 residues. The V gene lost 2 bases and the J gene lost 5 bases, with 12 bases spanning the gap. The CDR3 sequence: CAWSRSRRYGYTF. CDR3 bases: TGTGCCTGGAGTAGGAGCAGGAGGTATGGCTACACCTTC.

J is TRBJ1-5 and V is TRBV19; possibly TRBD1 for D (5 bases). Trimming stripped 3 bases from V and 2 bases from J, with 17 bases between. The germline CDR1 and CDR2 sequences are LNHDA and SQIVND (reference sequence). The CDR3 is 17 residues long. Here the CDR3 reads CASSINWGDSGNQPQHF. DNA of the CDR3: TGTGCCAGTAGTATTAACTGGGGGGACTCAGGCAATCAGCCCCAGCATTTT.

The chain couples TRBV6-5 to TRBJ2-7; 10 bases fit TRBD2. CDR1 is MNHEY and CDR2 is SVGAGI in the germline V gene. Trimming took 7 bases from V and 0 from J; bases not matched to a gene: 6. This CDR3 has 15 amino acids. The CDR3 sequence: CASKTLAGISYEQYF. For the CDR3, the DNA is TGTGCCAGCAAAACACTAGCGGGGATCTCCTACGAGCAGTACTTC.

This clone was counted only a few times. The rearrangement links TRBV7-2 to TRBJ1-6; D remains ambiguous. V was trimmed by 0 bases and J by 6 bases, leaving 3 bases between them. This CDR3 region has 13 residues. The germline CDR1 and CDR2 sequences are SGHTA and FQGNSA. The CDR3 region has the DNA TGTGCCAGCAGCTTAGCCGGTAATTCACCCCTCCACTTT. It codes for CASSLAGNSPLHF.

V usage is TRBV5-5 and J usage is TRBJ1-2; 9 nucleotides align to TRBD1. Germline CDR1 is SGHKS and CDR2 is YYEKEE (reference sequence). CDR3 length: 15 residues. V shed 3 bases and J 3 bases; nucleotides not matched to a gene: 6. The CDR3 coding sequence is TGTGCCAGCAGCTACGGGACAGGGCCCGACTATGGCTACACCTTC. It yields the protein CASSYGTGPDYGYTF.

The chain employs TRBV5-1 and TRBJ2-7; TRBD1 matches at 10 bases. Germline trimming cut 2 bases from V and 0 bases from J; bases unmatched to any gene: 11. CDR3 size: 18 residues. Per germline, CDR1 SGHRS and CDR2 YFSETQ. The CDR3 sequence is CASSLRSPGQGLSYEQYF. DNA for the CDR3: TGCGCCAGCAGCTTACGTTCGCCGGGACAGGGGCTCTCCTACGAGCAGTACTTC.

V and J are TRBV6-6 and TRBJ1-5; possible D gene TRBD1, 5 bases. Looked up from germline, CDR1 is MNHNY and CDR2 is SVGAGI (reference sequence). The V end was cut by 4 bases, the J end by 4 bases, with 11 bases between. The CDR3 is 14 amino acids. CDR3 sequence reads: CASSWVGVNQPQHF. CDR3 coding DNA: TGTGCCAGCAGTTGGGTAGGGGTTAATCAGCCCCAGCATTTT.

The chain joins TRBV28 to TRBJ2-1; 7 positions match TRBD2. This CDR3 comprises 11 residues. Looked up from germline, CDR1 is MDHEN and CDR2 is SYDVKM. V lost 7 bases, J lost 15 bases, and 9 bases stayed unmatched. CDR3 loop: CASTKPGLSFF. The CDR3 DNA sequence: TGTGCCAGCACCAAACCGGGACTATCGTTCTTC.

The chain couples TRBV2 to TRBJ2-7; 11 bases map to TRBD1. CDR3 length: 18 amino acids. Germline V lookup: CDR1 SNHLY, CDR2 FYNNEI. Germline trimming cut 7 bases from V and 3 bases from J; bases unmatched to any gene: 17. CDR3 DNA sequence: TGTGCCAGCATCACCGGGACAGGGGGAAGGGGAGGGAACTACGAGCAGTACTTC. Translating it yields CASITGTGGRGGNYEQYF. Combining the CDR3 with reference TRBV2 and TRBJ2-7 gives the whole variable domain EPEVTQTPSHQVTQMGQEVILRCVPISNHLYFYWYRQILGQKVEFLVSFYNNEISEKSEIFDDQFSVERPDGSNFTLKIRSTKLEDSAMYFCASITGTGGRGGNYEQYFGPGTRLTVT.